The clone carrying this T cell receptor (beta chain) was observed a handful of times. No antigen is known for it. TCRdb reprocessed the 5' RACE reads with MiXCR, giving one entry per CDR3 protein. The table records 150,000 to 200,000 distinct CDR3 sequences, around 13% of them present only once. This entry comes from a study of CD8 T cells in ankylosing spondylitis. The CDR3 length is 15 residues. Germline assignment: CDR1 MNHEY and CDR2 SMNVEV (reference sequence). V was pared by 3 bases and J by 3 bases, with 8 bases of the junction left unmatched. Findings of the study overall: Blood from ankylosing spondylitis patients appeared to carry a characteristic eight-variant TCR beta motif. Peripheral blood held disease-linked clones only at relatively low frequency, and these were CD8+. In synovial fluid and blood from reactive arthritis, some motif variants were previously reported.

Sequencing was performed on blood, either unsorted or a sorted T cell fraction (not recorded which). The clonotype originates from a male donor with ankylosing spondylitis or in good health (not recorded which). V usage is TRBV27 and J usage is TRBJ2-7; TRBD1 matches 7 bases. The CDR3 region is CASSFRGQLLYEQYF. The DNA for the CDR3 is TGTGCCAGCAGTTTCCGGGGACAGCTCCTCTACGAGCAGTACTTC.